This T cell receptor beta chain was identified during a study of blood T cell repertoires in COVID-19. The CDR3 consists of 14 residues. CDR1 and CDR2 (germline): SGHTA, FQGTGA. V was trimmed by 4 bases and J by 2 bases, leaving 10 bases between them. Libraries were prepared by immunoSEQ multiplex PCR; TCRdb keeps only in-frame clonotypes and omits some of them. The sample holds 390,000 or so clones; roughly 90% are singletons and the top ten take around 6.3%. The specimen sequenced was peripheral blood. The origin of this receptor is a man aged 18-30 years with active or convalescent COVID-19. This chain uses TRBV7-3 with TRBJ2-3; TRBD1 is a possible D gene (5 bases). Here the CDR3 DNA reads TGTGCCAGCAGCTCCAGGGAAAACACAGATACGCAGTATTTT. It specifies CASSSRENTDTQYF.